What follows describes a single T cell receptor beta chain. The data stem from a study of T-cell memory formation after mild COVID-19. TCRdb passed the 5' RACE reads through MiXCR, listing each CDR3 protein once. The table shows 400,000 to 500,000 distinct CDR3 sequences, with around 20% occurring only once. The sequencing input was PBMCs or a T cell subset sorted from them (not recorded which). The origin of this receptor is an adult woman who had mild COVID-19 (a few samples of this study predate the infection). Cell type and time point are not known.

The CDR3 DNA reads TGTGCCAGCAGCCTCCTATTAGGGACCAACACTGAAGCTTTCTTT. Residues: CASSLLLGTNTEAFF. The chain carries TRBV3-1 and TRBJ1-1; TRBD1 is a possible D gene (5 bases). Germline loops: CDR1 LGHDT, CDR2 YNNKEL (reference sequence). This CDR3 comprises 15 residues. Trimming took 4 bases from V and 2 from J, leaving 14 bases between them.